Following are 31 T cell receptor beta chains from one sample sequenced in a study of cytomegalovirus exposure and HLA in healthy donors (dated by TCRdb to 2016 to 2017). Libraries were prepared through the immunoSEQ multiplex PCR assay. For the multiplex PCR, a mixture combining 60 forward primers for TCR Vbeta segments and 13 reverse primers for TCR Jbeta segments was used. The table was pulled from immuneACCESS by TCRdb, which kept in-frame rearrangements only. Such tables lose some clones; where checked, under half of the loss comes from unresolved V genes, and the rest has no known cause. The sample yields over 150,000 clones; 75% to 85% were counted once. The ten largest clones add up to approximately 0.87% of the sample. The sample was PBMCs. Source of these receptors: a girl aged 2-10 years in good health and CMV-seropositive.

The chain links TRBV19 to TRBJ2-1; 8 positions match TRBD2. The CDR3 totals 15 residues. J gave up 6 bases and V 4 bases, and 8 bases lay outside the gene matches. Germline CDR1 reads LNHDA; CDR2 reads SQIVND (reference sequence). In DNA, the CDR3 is TGTGCCAGTAGTACCCCCGGGGGACTAGTCAATGAGCAGTTCTTC. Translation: CASSTPGGLVNEQFF. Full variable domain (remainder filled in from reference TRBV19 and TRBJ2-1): DGGITQSPKYLFRKEGQNVTLSCEQNLNHDAMYWYRQDPGQGLRLIYYSQIVNDFQKGDIAEGYSVSREKKESFPLTVTSAQKNPTAFYLCASSTPGGLVNEQFFGPGTRLTVL.

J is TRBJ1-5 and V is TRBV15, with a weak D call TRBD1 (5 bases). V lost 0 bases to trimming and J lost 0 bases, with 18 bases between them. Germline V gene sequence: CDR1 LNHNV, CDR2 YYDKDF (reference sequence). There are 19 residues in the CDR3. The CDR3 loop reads CATSRDVREDTVSNQPQHF. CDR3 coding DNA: TGTGCCACCAGCAGAGATGTCCGCGAGGACACGGTTAGCAATCAGCCCCAGCATTTT.

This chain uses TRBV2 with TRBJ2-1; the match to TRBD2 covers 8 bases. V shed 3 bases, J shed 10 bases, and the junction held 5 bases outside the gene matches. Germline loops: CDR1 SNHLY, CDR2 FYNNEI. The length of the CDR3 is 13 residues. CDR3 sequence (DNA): TGTGCCAGCAGTGATCGGCTAGCGGGCGAGCAGTTCTTC. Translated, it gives CASSDRLAGEQFF.

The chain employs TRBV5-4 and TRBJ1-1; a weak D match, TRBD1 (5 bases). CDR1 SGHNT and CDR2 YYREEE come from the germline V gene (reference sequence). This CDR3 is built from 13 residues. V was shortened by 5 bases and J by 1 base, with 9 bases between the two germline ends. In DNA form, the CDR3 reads TGTGCCAGCAGGTCCGACAGGAACACTGAAGCTTTCTTT. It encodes CASRSDRNTEAFF. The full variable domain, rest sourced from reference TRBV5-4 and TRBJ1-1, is ETGVTQSPTHLIKTRGQQVTLRCSSQSGHNTVSWYQQALGQGPQFIFQYYREEENGRGNFPPRFSGLQFPNYSSELNVNALELDDSALYLCASRSDRNTEAFFGQGTRLTVV.

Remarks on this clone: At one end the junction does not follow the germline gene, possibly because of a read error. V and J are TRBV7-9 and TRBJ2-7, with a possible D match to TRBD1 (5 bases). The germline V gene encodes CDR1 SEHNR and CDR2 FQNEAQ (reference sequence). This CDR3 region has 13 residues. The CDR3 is CSSTTGTPYEQYF. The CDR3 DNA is TGTTCCAGCACCACAGGTACTCCCTACGAGCAGTACTTC.

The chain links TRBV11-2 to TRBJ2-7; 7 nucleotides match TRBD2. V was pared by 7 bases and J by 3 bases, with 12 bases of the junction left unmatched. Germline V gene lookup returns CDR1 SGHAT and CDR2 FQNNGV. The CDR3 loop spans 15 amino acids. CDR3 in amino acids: CASNPFRASGYEQYF. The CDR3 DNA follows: TGTGCCAGCAATCCGTTTAGGGCTAGCGGCTACGAGCAGTACTTC.

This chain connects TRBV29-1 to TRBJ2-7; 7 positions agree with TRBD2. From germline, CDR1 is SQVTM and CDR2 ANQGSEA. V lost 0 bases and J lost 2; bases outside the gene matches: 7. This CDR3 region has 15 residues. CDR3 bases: TGCAGCGTTGAAGAATGGGGGGGGAGCGCCTACGAGCAGTACTTC. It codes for CSVEEWGGSAYEQYF.

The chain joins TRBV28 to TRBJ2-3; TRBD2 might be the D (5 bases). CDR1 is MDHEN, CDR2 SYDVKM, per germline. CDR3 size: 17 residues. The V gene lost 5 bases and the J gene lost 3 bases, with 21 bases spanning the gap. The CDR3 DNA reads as TGTGCCAGCAGTCCCTCGCCAGGTGCACGAGGGACAGATACGCAGTATTTT. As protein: CASSPSPGARGTDTQYF.

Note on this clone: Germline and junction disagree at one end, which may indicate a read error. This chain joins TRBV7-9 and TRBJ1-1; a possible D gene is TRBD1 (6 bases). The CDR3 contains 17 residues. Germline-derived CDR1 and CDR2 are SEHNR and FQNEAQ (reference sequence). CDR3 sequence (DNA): TGTTCCAGCAGCTTGAAAAAGACAGGTAAGCCGAACACTGAAGCTTTCTTT. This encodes CSSSLKKTGKPNTEAFF.

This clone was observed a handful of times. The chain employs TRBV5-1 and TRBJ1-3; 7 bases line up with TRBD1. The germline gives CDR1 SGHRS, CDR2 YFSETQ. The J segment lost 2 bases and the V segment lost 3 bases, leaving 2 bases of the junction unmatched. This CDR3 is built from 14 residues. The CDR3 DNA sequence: TGCGCCAGCAGCTCCCAGGGGGCTGGAAACACCATATATTTT. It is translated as CASSSQGAGNTIYF.

The CDR3 region has the DNA TGTGCCAGCAGATTTACAAGCAATCAGCCCCAGCATTTT. This sequence encodes CASRFTSNQPQHF. The chain combines TRBV6-1 with TRBJ1-5; D remains unclear. Trimming shortened V by 6 bases and J by 1 base, and 7 bases separated the two germline ends. CDR1 is MNHNS and CDR2 is SASEGT in the germline V gene. The CDR3 runs 13 residues.

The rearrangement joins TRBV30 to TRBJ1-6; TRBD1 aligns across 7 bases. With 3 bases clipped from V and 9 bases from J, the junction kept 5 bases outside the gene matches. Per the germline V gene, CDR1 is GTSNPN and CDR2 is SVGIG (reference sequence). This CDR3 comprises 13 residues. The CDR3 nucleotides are TGTGCCTGGAGCCAGGGGGAAGGTTCACCCCTCCACTTT. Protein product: CAWSQGEGSPLHF.

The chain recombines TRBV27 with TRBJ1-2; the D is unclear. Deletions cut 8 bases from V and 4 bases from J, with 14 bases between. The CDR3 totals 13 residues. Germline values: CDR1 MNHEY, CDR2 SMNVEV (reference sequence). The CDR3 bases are TGTGCCAGCGGACCCCAGAGGGCCTATGGCTACACCTTC. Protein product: CASGPQRAYGYTF.

This CDR3 is CASSHSGDYEQYF. CDR3 nucleotide sequence: TGCGCCAGCAGCCACTCCGGGGACTACGAGCAGTACTTC. V is TRBV4-1 and J is TRBJ2-7; tentatively, D is TRBD2 (5 bases). The CDR3 is 13 residues long. Germline V gene sequence: CDR1 MGHRA, CDR2 YSYEKL. V gave up 3 bases and J gave up 3 bases, with 9 bases separating them.

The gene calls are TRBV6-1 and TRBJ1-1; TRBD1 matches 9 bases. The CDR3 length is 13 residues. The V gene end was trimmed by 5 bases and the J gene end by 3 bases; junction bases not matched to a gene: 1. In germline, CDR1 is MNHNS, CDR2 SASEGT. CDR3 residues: CASSRQGDTEAFF. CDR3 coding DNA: TGTGCCAGCAGTAGACAGGGGGACACTGAAGCTTTCTTT.

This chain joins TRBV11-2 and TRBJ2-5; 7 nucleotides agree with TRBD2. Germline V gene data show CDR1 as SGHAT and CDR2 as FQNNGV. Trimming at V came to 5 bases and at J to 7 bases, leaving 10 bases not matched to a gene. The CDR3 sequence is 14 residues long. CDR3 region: CASSLTGTTRTQYF. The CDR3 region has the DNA TGTGCCAGCAGCCTAACCGGGACTACAAGGACCCAGTACTTC.

CDR3: CASSLILGGDGYTF. The CDR3 DNA is TGTGCCAGCAGCTTAATCCTTGGAGGGGACGGCTACACCTTC. The chain joins TRBV7-9 to TRBJ1-2, with a tentative D call TRBD1 (5 bases). Germline CDR1 SEHNR, CDR2 FQNEAQ (reference sequence). The CDR3 consists of 14 residues. V was trimmed by 2 bases and J by 8 bases, leaving 15 bases between them. Using reference TRBV7-9 and TRBJ1-2 for the parts outside the CDR3, the full variable domain is DTGVSQNPRHKITKRGQNVTFRCDPISEHNRLYWYRQTLGQGPEFLTYFQNEAQLEKSRLLSDRFSAERPKGSFSTLEIQRTEQGDSAMYLCASSLILGGDGYTFGSGTRLTVV.

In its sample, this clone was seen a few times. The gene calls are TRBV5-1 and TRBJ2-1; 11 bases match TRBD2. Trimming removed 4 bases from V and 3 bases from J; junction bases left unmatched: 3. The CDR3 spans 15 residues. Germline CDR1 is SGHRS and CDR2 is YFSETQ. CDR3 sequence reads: CASSPGTSGYNEQFF. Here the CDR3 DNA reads TGCGCCAGCAGCCCTGGGACTAGCGGCTACAATGAGCAGTTCTTC.

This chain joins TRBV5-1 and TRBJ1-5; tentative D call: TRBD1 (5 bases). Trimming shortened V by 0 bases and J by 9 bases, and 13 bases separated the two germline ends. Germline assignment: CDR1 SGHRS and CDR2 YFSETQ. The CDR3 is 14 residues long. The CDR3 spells CASSLAAGDRPQHF. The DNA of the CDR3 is TGCGCCAGCAGCTTGGCCGCGGGGGATCGGCCCCAGCATTTT.

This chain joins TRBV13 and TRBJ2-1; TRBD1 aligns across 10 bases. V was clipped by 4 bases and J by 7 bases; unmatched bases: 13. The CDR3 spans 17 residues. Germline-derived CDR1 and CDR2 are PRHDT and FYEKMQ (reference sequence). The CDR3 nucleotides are TGTGCCAGCAGCTCCGGGACAGGGGCCAGGAGGGTAAATGAGCAGTTCTTC. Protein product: CASSSGTGARRVNEQFF. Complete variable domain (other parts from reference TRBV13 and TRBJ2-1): AAGVIQSPRHLIKEKRETATLKCYPIPRHDTVYWYQQGPGQDPQFLISFYEKMQSDKGSIPDRFSAQQFSDYHSELNMSSLELGDSALYFCASSSGTGARRVNEQFFGPGTRLTVL.

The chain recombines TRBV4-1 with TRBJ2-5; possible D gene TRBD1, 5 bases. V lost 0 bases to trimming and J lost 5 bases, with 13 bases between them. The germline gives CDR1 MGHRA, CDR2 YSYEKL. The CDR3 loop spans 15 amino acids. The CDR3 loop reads CASSQDYQGGETQYF. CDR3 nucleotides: TGCGCCAGCAGCCAAGATTATCAGGGCGGCGAGACCCAGTACTTC.

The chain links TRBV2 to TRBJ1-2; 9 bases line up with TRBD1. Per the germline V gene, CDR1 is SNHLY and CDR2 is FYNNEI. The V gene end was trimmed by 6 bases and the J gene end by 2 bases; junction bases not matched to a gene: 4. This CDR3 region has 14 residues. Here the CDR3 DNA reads TGTGCCAGCAGACCGGGACAGGGCAACTATGGCTACACCTTC. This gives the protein CASRPGQGNYGYTF.

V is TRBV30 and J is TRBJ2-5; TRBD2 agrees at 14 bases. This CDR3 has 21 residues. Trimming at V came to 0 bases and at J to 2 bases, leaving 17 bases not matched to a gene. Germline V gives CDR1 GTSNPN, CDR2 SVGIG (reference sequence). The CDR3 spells CAWSVSFWGLAGVKGQETQYF. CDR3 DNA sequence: TGTGCCTGGAGTGTATCGTTTTGGGGACTAGCGGGAGTGAAGGGACAAGAGACCCAGTACTTC. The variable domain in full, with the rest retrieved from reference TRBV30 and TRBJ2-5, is SQTIHQWPATLVQPVGSPLSLECTVEGTSNPNLYWYRQAAGRGLQLLFYSVGIGQISSEVPQNLSASRPQDRQFILSSKKLLLSDSGFYLCAWSVSFWGLAGVKGQETQYFGPGTRLLVL.

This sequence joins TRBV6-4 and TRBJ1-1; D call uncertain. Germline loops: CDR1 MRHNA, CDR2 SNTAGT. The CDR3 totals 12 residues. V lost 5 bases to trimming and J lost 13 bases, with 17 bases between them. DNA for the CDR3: TGTGCCAGCAGTCCGCGGGAACTGAAGCTTTTCTTT. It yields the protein CASSPRELKLFF.

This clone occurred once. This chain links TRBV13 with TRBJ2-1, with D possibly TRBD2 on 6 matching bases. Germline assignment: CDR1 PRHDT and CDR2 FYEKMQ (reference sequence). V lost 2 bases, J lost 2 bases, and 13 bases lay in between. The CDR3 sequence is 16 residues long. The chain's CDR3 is CASSLLGGITYNEQFF. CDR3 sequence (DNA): TGTGCCAGCAGCTTACTGGGGGGAATCACCTACAATGAGCAGTTCTTC.

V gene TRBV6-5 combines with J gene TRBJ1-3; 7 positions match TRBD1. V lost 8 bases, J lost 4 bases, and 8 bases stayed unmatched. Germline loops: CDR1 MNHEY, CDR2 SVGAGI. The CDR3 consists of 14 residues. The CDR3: CASGRQGVGNTIYF. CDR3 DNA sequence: TGTGCCAGCGGTAGACAGGGTGTCGGAAACACCATATATTTT.

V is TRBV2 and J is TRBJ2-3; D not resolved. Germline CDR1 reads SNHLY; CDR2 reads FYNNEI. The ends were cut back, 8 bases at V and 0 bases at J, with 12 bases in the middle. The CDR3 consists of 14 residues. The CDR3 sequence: CASGVSPSTDTQYF. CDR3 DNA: TGTGCCAGCGGAGTTTCACCTAGCACAGATACGCAGTATTTT.

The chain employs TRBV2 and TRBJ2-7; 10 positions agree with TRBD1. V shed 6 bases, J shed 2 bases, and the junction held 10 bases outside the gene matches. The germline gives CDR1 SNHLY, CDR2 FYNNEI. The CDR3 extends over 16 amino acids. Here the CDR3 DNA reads TGTGCCAGCAGCCGACAGGGGGCCATGCCTACCTACGAGCAGTACTTC. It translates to CASSRQGAMPTYEQYF.

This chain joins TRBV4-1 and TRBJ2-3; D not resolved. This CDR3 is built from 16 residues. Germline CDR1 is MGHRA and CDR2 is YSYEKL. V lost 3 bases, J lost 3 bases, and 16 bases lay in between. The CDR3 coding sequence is TGCGCCAGCAGCCATCCCCCGGGTCGTGTGACAGATACGCAGTATTTT. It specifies CASSHPPGRVTDTQYF.

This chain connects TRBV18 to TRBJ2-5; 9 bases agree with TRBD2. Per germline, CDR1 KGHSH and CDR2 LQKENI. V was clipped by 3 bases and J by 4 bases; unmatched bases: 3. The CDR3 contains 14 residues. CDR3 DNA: TGTGCCAGCTCACCGGTGACTAGCGGAGAGACCCAGTACTTC. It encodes CASSPVTSGETQYF.

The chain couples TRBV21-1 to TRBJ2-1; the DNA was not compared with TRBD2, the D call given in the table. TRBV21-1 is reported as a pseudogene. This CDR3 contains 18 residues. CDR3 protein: CASTGGTSGRLGYNEQFF. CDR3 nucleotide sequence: TGTGCCAGCACCGGGGGGACTAGCGGGAGACTGGGCTACAATGAGCAGTTCTTC.